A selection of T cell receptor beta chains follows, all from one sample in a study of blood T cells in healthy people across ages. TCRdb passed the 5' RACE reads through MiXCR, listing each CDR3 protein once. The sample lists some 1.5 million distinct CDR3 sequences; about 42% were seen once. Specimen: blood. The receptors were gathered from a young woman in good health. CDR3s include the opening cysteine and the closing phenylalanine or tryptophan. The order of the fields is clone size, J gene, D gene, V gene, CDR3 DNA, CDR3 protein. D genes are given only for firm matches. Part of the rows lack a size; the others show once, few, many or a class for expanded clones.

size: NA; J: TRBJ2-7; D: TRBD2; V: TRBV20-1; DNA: TGCAGTGCTAGGACGGGAGGGGACTACAATGAGCAGTACTTC; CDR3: CSARTGGDYNEQYF
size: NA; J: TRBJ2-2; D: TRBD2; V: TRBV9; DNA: TGTGCCAGCACCAAGACTAGCGGGAGGTTCACCGGGGAGCTGTTTTTT; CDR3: CASTKTSGRFTGELFF
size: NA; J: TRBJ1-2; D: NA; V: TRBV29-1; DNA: TGCAGCGACGACACTGGCTACACCTTC; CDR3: CSDDTGYTF
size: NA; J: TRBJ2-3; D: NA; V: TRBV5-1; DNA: TGCGCCAGCAGCTGGCCCTCCGGAGATACGCAGTATTTT; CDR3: CASSWPSGDTQYF
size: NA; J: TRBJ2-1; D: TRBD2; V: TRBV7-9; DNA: TGTGCCAGCAGCTTAGAACTAGCGAGGGAGACCCAGTTCTTC; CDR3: CASSLELARETQFF
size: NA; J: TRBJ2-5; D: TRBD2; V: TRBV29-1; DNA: TGCAGCGTCGAGCCCGGGACTAGCGAAGACAATGAGCAGTACTTC; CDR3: CSVEPGTSEDNEQYF
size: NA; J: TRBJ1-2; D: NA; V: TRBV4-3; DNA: TGCGCCAGCAGCCAAGATGGGGCAGGGGCGACTAACCATGGCTACACCTTC; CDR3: CASSQDGAGATNHGYTF
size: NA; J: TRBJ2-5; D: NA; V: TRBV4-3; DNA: TGCGCCAGCAGCCGTCGAGTTTCCTCACAAGAGACCCAGTACTTC; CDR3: CASSRRVSSQETQYF
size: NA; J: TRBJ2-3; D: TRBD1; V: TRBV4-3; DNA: TGCGCCAGCAGCCAGCAGGGACAGGGGAGGGTAGATACGCAGTATTTT; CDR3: CASSQQGQGRVDTQYF
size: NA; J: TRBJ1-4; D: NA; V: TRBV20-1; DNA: TGCAGTGCTAGTGACACGGGATATCCTGCAACTAATGAAAAACTGTTTTTT; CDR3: CSASDTGYPATNEKLFF
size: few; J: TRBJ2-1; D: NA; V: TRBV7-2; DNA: TGTGCCAGCAGCTCTTTAAGGGGGGCGGGAAATGAGCAGTTCTTC; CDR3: CASSSLRGAGNEQFF
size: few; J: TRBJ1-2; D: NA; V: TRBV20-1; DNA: TGCAGTGCTAAACGGGACCTTGCACTTGATGGCTACACCTTC; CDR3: CSAKRDLALDGYTF
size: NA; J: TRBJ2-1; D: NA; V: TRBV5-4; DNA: TGTGCCAGCAGCTTGGGGCTAGGACAGTCGTACAATGAGCAGTTCTTC; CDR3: CASSLGLGQSYNEQFF
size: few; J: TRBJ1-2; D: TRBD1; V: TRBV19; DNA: TGTGCCAGTAGTACCCTCCCGGGACAGGGAGGGGGAGGCTATGGCTACACCTTC; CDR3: CASSTLPGQGGGGYGYTF
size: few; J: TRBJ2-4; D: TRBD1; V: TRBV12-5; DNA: TGTGCTAGTGGTTTGGTACTTGGGGACAGACTAAGGGGCAAAAACATTCAGTACTTC; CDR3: CASGLVLGDRLRGKNIQYF
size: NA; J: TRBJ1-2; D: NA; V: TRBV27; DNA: TGTGCCAGCAGGGGGCACTTGATTAACTATGGCTACACCTTC; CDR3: CASRGHLINYGYTF
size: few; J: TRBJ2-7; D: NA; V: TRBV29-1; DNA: TGCAGCGTTGTTGGCCTCTCCTACGAGCAGTACTTC; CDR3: CSVVGLSYEQYF
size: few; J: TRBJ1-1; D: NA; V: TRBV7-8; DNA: TGTGCCAGCAGCTTAGCGCTATGGCAGAAGAACACTGAAGCTTTCTTT; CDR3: CASSLALWQKNTEAFF
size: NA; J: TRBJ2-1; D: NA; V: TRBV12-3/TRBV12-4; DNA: TGTGCCAGCAGTACGACAGGATTTGGCAATGAGCAGTTCTTC; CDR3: CASSTTGFGNEQFF
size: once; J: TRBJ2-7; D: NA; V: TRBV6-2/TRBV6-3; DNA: TGTGCCAGCAGTTACGGAAACAGGGTCTCCTACAATGAGCAGTACTTC; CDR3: CASSYGNRVSYNEQYF
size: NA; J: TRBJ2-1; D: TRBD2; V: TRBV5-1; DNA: TGCGCCAGCAGCTTTACTGGTAGGGCTAGCGGGGCGAATGAGCAGTTCTTC; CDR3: CASSFTGRASGANEQFF
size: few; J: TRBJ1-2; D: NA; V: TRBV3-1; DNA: TGTGCCAGCAGCCAAAGTTTGGTGGGCTACACCTTC; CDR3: CASSQSLVGYTF
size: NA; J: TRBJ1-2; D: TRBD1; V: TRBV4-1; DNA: TGCGCCAGCAGCCAGGACGGGACAGCCCCAATAGGGGGCTACACCTTC; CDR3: CASSQDGTAPIGGYTF
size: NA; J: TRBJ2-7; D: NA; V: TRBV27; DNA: TGTGCCAGCAGCACCAGGGGAGGGTTCTACGAGCAGTACTTC; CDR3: CASSTRGGFYEQYF
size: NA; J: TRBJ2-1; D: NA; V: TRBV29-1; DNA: TGCAGCGTTGAAAAATCGGGGCAAGAGACCCAGTTCTTC; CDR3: CSVEKSGQETQFF
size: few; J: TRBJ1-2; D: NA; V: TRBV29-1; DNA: TGCAGCATACCAGGGCATGGCTACACCTTC; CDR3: CSIPGHGYTF
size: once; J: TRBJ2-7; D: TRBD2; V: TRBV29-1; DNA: TGCAGCGTTGAAGTTGCGGGAGTTTCCTCCGAGCAGTACTTC; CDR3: CSVEVAGVSSEQYF
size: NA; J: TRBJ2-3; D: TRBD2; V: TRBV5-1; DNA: TGCGCCAGCAGCTTGGCATGGACTAGCGGGAGTGGGGATACGCAGTATTTT; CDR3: CASSLAWTSGSGDTQYF
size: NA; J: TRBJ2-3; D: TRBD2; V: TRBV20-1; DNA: TGCAGTGCTAGTAGCGGGGGGCTCACAGATACGCAGTATTTT; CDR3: CSASSGGLTDTQYF
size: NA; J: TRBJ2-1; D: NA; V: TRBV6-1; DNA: TGTGCCAGCAGTCGGACCGTGGTAGTGTACAATGAGCAGTTCTTC; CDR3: CASSRTVVVYNEQFF
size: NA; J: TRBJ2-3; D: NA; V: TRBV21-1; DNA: TGTGCCAGCAGCCCTCTACGCAAAAGCACAGATACGCAGTATTTT; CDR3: CASSPLRKSTDTQYF
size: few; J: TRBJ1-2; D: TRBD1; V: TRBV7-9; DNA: TGTGCCAGCAGCGGAGGGACAGGGAGGAACTATGGCTACACCTTC; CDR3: CASSGGTGRNYGYTF
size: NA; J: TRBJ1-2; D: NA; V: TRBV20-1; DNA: TGCAGTGCTATGTTTGGGGTAGGCTATGGCTACACCTTC; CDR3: CSAMFGVGYGYTF
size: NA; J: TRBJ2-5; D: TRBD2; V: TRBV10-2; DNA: TGCGCCAGCAGTGAGGCCGAAGCGGGAGCGGAGGAGACCCAGTACTTC; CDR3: CASSEAEAGAEETQYF
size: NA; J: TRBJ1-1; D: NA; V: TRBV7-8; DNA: TGTGCCAGCAGCCCCCGAGAGGGAGCTGATGAAGCTTTCTTT; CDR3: CASSPREGADEAFF
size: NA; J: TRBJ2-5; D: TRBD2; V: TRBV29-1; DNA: TGCAGCGGCAGACTAGCGGGAGGACGCTCCTACAATGAGCAGTACTTC; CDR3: CSGRLAGGRSYNEQYF
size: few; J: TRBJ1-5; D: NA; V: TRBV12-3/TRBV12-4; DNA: TGTGCCAGCACCGTCGGGACGGCCAATCAGCCCCAGCATTTT; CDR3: CASTVGTANQPQHF